These 4 T cell receptor beta chains were all obtained from the same sample, sequenced in a study of graft-versus-host responses after intestinal transplantation. No antigen has been assigned to these receptors. Here immunoSEQ multiplex PCR was the method, and the copy in TCRdb shows in-frame clones only, minus some. Here the sample spans around 110,000 clones, around 90% being singletons. The sample was unstimulated CD4+ T cells sorted from spleen or lymph node cells, taken before transplant. The origin of the receptors is a human donor who was the organ donor for an intestinal transplant.

This clone was seen just once. This chain connects TRBV6-6 to TRBJ2-5; D is uncertain. CDR3 size: 16 residues. V dropped 5 bases and J dropped 4 bases, with 20 bases sitting between them. Germline V gives CDR1 MNHNY, CDR2 SVGAGI (reference sequence). The CDR3, as DNA: TGTGCCAGCAGTCCCCTTTACACGGATATTAGAGAGACCCAGTACTTC. Amino acid sequence: CASSPLYTDIRETQYF.

This clone was counted only a few times. This chain uses TRBV10-1 with TRBJ2-7; 10 nucleotides match TRBD2. Germline trimming cut 7 bases from V and 1 base from J; bases unmatched to any gene: 16. Germline V CDR1 and CDR2: WNHNN, SYGVQD (reference sequence). CDR3 size: 18 residues. Here the CDR3 reads CASTGPREKLAGSYEQYF. The CDR3 DNA is TGCGCCAGCACAGGGCCCCGCGAAAAACTAGCGGGGTCCTACGAGCAGTACTTC.

V gene TRBV5-1 combines with J gene TRBJ2-5; unclear D gene. Germline values: CDR1 SGHRS, CDR2 YFSETQ. The CDR3 has 14 amino acids. Trimming pared 4 bases from V and 5 bases from J, leaving 15 bases between. Written as DNA, the CDR3 is TGCGCCAGCAGCCTTACCCTGTACGGCGAGACCCAGTACTTC. As protein: CASSLTLYGETQYF. Full variable domain (missing parts from reference TRBV5-1 and TRBJ2-5): KAGVTQTPRYLIKTRGQQVTLSCSPISGHRSVSWYQQTPGQGLQFLFEYFSETQRNKGNFPGRFSGRQFSNSRSEMNVSTLELGDSALYLCASSLTLYGETQYFGPGTRLLVL.

This clone occurred a few times. This chain connects TRBV6-5 to TRBJ2-7, with TRBD1 matching 7 bases. This CDR3 has 14 amino acids. The germline CDR1 and CDR2 sequences are MNHEY and SVGAGI. The V gene end was trimmed by 6 bases and the J gene end by 2 bases; junction bases not matched to a gene: 7. CDR3 coding DNA: TGTGCCAGCAGACCCCGAGGACAGGCCTACGAGCAGTACTTC. The encoded protein is CASRPRGQAYEQYF.